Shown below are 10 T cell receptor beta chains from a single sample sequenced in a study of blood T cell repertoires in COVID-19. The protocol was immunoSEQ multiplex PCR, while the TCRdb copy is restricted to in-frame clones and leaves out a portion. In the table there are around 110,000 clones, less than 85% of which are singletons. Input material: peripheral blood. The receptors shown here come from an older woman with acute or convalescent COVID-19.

The CDR3 loop reads CASSLQQGAGGKLFF. In DNA form, the CDR3 reads TGTGCCAGCAGTCTCCAACAGGGGGCGGGCGGAAAACTGTTTTTT. The chain joins TRBV6-5 to TRBJ1-4; 9 bases line up with TRBD1. Germline CDR1 MNHEY, CDR2 SVGAGI. V shed 5 bases and J 10 bases; nucleotides not matched to a gene: 11. The CDR3 runs to 15 residues.

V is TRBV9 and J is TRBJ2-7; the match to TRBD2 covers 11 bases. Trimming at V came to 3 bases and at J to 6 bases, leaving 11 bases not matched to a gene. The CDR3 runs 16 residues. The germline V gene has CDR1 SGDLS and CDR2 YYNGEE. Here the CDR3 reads CASSAGTSGEPSEQYF. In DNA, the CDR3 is TGTGCCAGCAGCGCCGGGACTAGCGGAGAGCCCAGCGAGCAGTACTTC.

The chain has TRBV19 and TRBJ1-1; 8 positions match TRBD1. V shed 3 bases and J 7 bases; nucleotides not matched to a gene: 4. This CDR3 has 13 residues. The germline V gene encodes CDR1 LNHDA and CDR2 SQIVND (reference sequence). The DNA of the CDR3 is TGTGCCAGTAGTATCAGGGGGCGCGTTGAAGCTTTCTTT. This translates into CASSIRGRVEAFF.

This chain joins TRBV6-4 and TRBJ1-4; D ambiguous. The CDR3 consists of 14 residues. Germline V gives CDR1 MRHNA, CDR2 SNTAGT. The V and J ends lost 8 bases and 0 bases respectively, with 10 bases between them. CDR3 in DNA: TGTGCCAGCTCCGCGGGCACAACTAATGAAAAACTGTTTTTT. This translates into CASSAGTTNEKLFF.

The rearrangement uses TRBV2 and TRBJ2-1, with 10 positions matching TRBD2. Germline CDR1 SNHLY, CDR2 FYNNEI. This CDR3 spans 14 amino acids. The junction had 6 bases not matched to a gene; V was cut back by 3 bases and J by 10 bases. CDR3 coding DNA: TGTGCCAGCAGTGATATTCTAGCGGGAGCCGAGCAGTTCTTC. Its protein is CASSDILAGAEQFF.

The CDR3 sequence is CASKTSGGAEETQYF. The DNA of the CDR3 is TGTGCCAGCAAGACTAGCGGGGGGGCGGAAGAGACCCAGTACTTC. This chain joins TRBV5-4 and TRBJ2-5; 14 bases align to TRBD2. Trimming removed 6 bases from V and 3 bases from J; junction bases left unmatched: 4. The CDR3 is 15 amino acids. CDR1 SGHNT and CDR2 YYREEE come from the germline V gene (reference sequence). Full variable domain (rest looked up from reference TRBV5-4 and TRBJ2-5): ETGVTQSPTHLIKTRGQQVTLRCSSQSGHNTVSWYQQALGQGPQFIFQYYREEENGRGNFPPRFSGLQFPNYSSELNVNALELDDSALYLCASKTSGGAEETQYFGPGTRLLVL.

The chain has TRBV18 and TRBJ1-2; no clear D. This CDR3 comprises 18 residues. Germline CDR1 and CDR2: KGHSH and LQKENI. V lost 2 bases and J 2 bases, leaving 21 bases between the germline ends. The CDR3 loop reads CASSPSGSSGSFNYGYTF. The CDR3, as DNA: TGTGCCAGCTCACCATCAGGAAGCTCGGGGTCTTTCAACTATGGCTACACCTTC.

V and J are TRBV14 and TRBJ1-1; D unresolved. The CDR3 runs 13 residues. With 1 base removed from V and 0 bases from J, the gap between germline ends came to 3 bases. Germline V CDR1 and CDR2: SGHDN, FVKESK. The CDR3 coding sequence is TGTGCCAGCAGCCAAGTAATGAACACTGAAGCTTTCTTT. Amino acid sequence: CASSQVMNTEAFF.

CDR3 nucleotides: TGTGCCAGCAGCAGGGACTTCCAAGAGACCCAGTACTTC. This codes for CASSRDFQETQYF. V gene TRBV16 combines with J gene TRBJ2-5, with D tentatively TRBD2 (6 bases). Deletions cut 5 bases from V and 1 base from J, with 8 bases between. CDR3 length: 13 residues. Germline assignment: CDR1 KGHSY and CDR2 FQNENV.

The CDR3 sequence: CASSSTSGRARGTDTQYF. The CDR3 bases are TGTGCCAGCAGTTCGACTAGCGGGAGGGCCCGGGGCACAGATACGCAGTATTTT. The V and J genes are TRBV6-2 or TRBV6-3 and TRBJ2-3; 14 positions match TRBD2. Germline loops: CDR1 MNHEY, CDR2 SVGEGT. V lost 4 bases to trimming and J lost 1 base; unmatched junction nucleotides: 7. There are 18 residues in the CDR3.